This T cell receptor (beta chain) derives from a study of T cells in Graves' hyperthyroidism and ophthalmopathy (dated by TCRdb to 2018 to 2020). Study-level background: Peripheral blood samples were taken at the time of initial diagnosis, prior to any treatment. TCR V-J signatures able to tell the groups apart were searched for in a discovery cohort of more than 90 patients, of whom 40 to 45 had Graves' ophthalmopathy and roughly 59 had stable Graves' hyperthyroidism. An independent validation cohort of fewer than 20 hyperthyroidism patients and approximately 15 patients who later progressed to ophthalmopathy tested prospective prediction of ophthalmopathy. The 100 or so discovery patients were randomly split 7:3 into training and test sets. Thyroid tissue and blood T-cell repertoires from about six Graves' hyperthyroidism patients were also compared in the study. After sampling, hyperthyroidism patients received methimazole starting at 30 mg daily, and ophthalmopathy patients received high-dose intravenous methylprednisolone. TCR Vbeta CDR3 sequencing of 135 peripheral blood samples (more than 40 ophthalmopathy, roughly 74 hyperthyroidism and roughly 17 progressor patients) is reported in the paper.

The CDR3 starts with the cysteine, ends with the phenylalanine, and has 15 residues. Only the CDR3 part of the read is kept: 45 bases, read in frame from the first base. Compared with germline, V lacks 5 bases and J lacks 14 bases; bases without a gene match: 11. CDR1 MNHEY and CDR2 SMNVEV were looked up in the germline V gene (reference sequence). Graves' hyperthyroidism was defined as stable when no progression to ophthalmopathy occurred over 18 months of follow-up. Hyperthyroidism patients were newly diagnosed, with disease duration under 2 months, and aged 18 to 65 years. Exclusion was applied to patients with uncontrolled infections, other autoimmune diseases, pregnancy or lactation. Diagnoses relied on clinical symptoms, serum thyroxine and TRAb, thyroid ultrasound and orbital computed tomography. PBMCs were isolated from 10 ml of fresh peripheral blood by Ficoll-Paque density gradient centrifugation. Total RNA was extracted with Trizol reagent, and quality was checked on an Agilent 2100 Bioanalyzer.

TCR beta CDR3 regions were amplified from RNA transcripts. For the first round of RT-PCR on the TCR CDR3, the HTBI primer set was used together with the Qiagen OneStep RT-PCR kit. The libraries were constructed in a second round of multiplex PCR and then size-selected and purified. The libraries were sequenced on an Illumina HiSeq2000 using paired-end 100 bp reads. As for how the authors treated the data: SOAPnuke was used to process the raw data, throwing out any read that contained adapters or uncalled bases, had a mean Phred below 15, or lacked an exact constant-primer or identifier match. COPE v1.2.5 was used to merge the high-quality paired reads, and each unique nucleotide sequence was defined as a clonotype. MiTCR v1.1 was used to align the clonotypes against IMGT TRBV, TRBD and TRBJ reference segments. The analysis included only V-J combinations with a frequency above 0.0001, which together covered more than 98% of the repertoires. The TCS score was defined as F50 (clonal expansion) divided by E x V (chaos), with BLOSUM62-based TCRdist calculated between CDR3 peptides within each V-J. Welch's t-statistics and random forest reduced fewer than 550 V-J features to around 14, which were used in a naive Bayes classifier (R e1071). TCRdb reworked the public reads: Q25 trimming with fastp, MiXCR clone assembly, productive beta chains retained. One record per CDR3 amino acid sequence lists the most common genes and DNA. TCRdb's processing, not the authors', yielded these V and J calls. In this sample the table shows hundreds of thousands of distinct CDR3 sequences, just under 15% of which occur a single time. The ten largest clones take up about 33% of the sample.

This clonotype showed up many times. Its binding antigen is unknown. No much larger clone is present one base from it, and per-base qualities are unavailable. What the authors observed across the whole study: No statistical method was used to fix the sample size in advance, and group allocation was not hidden from the investigators. In validation, progression to ophthalmopathy was predicted by the model with 70.59% sensitivity and 72% to 85% specificity, a median of 6.5 months before onset. Most expanded thyroid clonotypes (frequency above 0.001) were also found in blood, which suggests that blood repertoires may mirror thyroid immune responses. In cross-validation, a model built on a 13 V-J signature told ophthalmopathy apart from stable hyperthyroidism with 85% to 90% sensitivity and about 81% specificity, and in testing the same model reached 80%/75%.

Sequencing was carried out using blood. This TCR was sampled from a woman aged 30 to 39 with Graves' hyperthyroidism. The sequence joins TRBV27 to TRBJ2-3, and 15 bases in between align with TRBD2. At the DNA level, the sequence is TGTGCCAGCAGTGAAATGGGACTAGCGGGAGGTGCATGGTATTTT. The encoded protein is CASSEMGLAGGAWYF.